Listed below are T cell receptor beta chains from one sample, sequenced in a study of shared clonotypes between healthy human individuals. Generated by immunoSEQ multiplex PCR, the TCRdb table keeps only in-frame clones and is missing some. The sample contains about 2.2 million clones, 85% to 95% of which appear only once. The sequenced sample was naive CD8+ T cells from PBMCs. These receptors came from a man aged 18 to 30 in good health. Some clones in this sample may be carry-over from other donors' samples. Both conserved end residues are part of each CDR3. The D gene is left open where the match is weak. Size values are once, few and many counts, or a class for expanded clones, and some rows have none.

d_call j_call clone_size v_call cdr3_aa cdr3_nt
- TRBJ1-3 - TRBV2 CASSEEYRSAGNTIYF TGTGCCAGCAGTGAAGAATACAGATCCGCTGGAAACACCATATATTTT
TRBD1 TRBJ2-1 - TRBV29-1 CSVGQDRGQAYNEQFF TGCAGCGTTGGCCAGGACAGGGGGCAGGCCTACAATGAGCAGTTCTTC
- TRBJ2-3 - TRBV9 CASSVERFMFRETDTQYF TGTGCCAGCAGCGTAGAACGCTTTATGTTTAGGGAGACAGATACGCAGTATTTT
- TRBJ2-7 once TRBV9 CASSPGGRTYEQYF TGTGCCAGCAGCCCCGGGGGTAGAACCTACGAGCAGTACTTC
TRBD1 TRBJ2-7 - TRBV27 CASSITGGAYEQYF TGTGCCAGCAGTATAACAGGGGGCGCCTACGAGCAGTACTTC
- TRBJ2-7 once TRBV29-1 CSVLGVGYGYEQYF TGCAGCGTTCTCGGGGTCGGGTACGGATACGAGCAGTACTTC
TRBD2 TRBJ2-3 - TRBV28 CASSFPRLSGKRDTQYF TGTGCCAGCAGTTTTCCCCGGCTTAGCGGGAAGCGGGATACGCAGTATTTT
TRBD2 TRBJ2-3 - TRBV7-2 CASSLSRTSGRTDTQYF TGTGCCAGCAGCTTATCCAGGACTAGCGGGAGAACAGATACGCAGTATTTT
TRBD2 TRBJ2-3 - TRBV28 CASSFLGGRAIDTQYF TGTGCCAGCAGTTTTTTAGGCGGGAGGGCCATAGATACGCAGTATTTT
- TRBJ2-7 - TRBV27 CASSFQSSYEQYF TGTGCCAGCAGTTTTCAATCGTCCTACGAGCAGTACTTC
- TRBJ2-1 - TRBV7-9 CASSLDVSSYNEQFF TGTGCCAGCAGCTTAGACGTCAGTTCCTACAATGAGCAGTTCTTC
- TRBJ1-2 once TRBV28 CASSAGEGAYGYTF TGTGCCAGCAGTGCAGGAGAGGGAGCCTATGGCTACACCTTC
- TRBJ1-3 - TRBV27 CASSSAPGNTIYF TGTGCCAGCAGTTCCGCCCCCGGAAACACCATATATTTT
TRBD1 TRBJ2-7 - TRBV25-1 CASSERTGYEQYF TGTGCCAGCAGTGAGAGGACAGGGTACGAGCAGTACTTC
TRBD2 TRBJ2-3 - TRBV29-1 CSVIPGLAGVRADTQYF TGCAGCGTCATACCGGGACTAGCGGGAGTTCGGGCAGATACGCAGTATTTT
- TRBJ2-2 - TRBV5-1 CASSPPAASGELFF TGCGCCAGCAGCCCCCCTGCGGCAAGTGGGGAGCTGTTTTTT
TRBD2 TRBJ2-5 - TRBV7-9 CASSLPGTSGEETQYF TGTGCCAGCAGCTTACCCGGGACTAGCGGGGAAGAGACCCAGTACTTC
- TRBJ2-3 - TRBV27 CASSLVGGADTQYF TGTGCCAGCAGTTTAGTCGGGGGTGCCGATACGCAGTATTTT
TRBD1 TRBJ1-2 - TRBV4-1 CASQPKPGQGVGYTF TGCGCCAGCCAGCCTAAGCCGGGACAGGGCGTTGGCTACACCTTC
- TRBJ2-2 - TRBV15 CATSSAIRSMNTGELFF TGTGCCACCAGCAGTGCAATCAGGAGCATGAACACCGGGGAGCTGTTTTTT
- TRBJ1-2 - TRBV19 CASSIQSNYGYTF TGTGCCAGTAGTATTCAGAGTAACTATGGCTACACCTTC
- TRBJ2-7 - TRBV7-9 CASRFGYEQYF TGTGCCAGCAGATTCGGGTACGAGCAGTACTTC
- TRBJ1-4 - TRBV7-6 CASSLSRATNEKLFF TGTGCCAGCAGCTTAAGTAGGGCAACTAATGAAAAACTGTTTTTT
- TRBJ1-2 - TRBV6-1 CASSALRADTLGGYTF TGTGCCAGCAGTGCCCTACGAGCGGATACTTTGGGTGGCTACACCTTC
- TRBJ2-7 - TRBV2 CASSDAATLSSYEQYF TGTGCCAGCAGTGACGCAGCTACCTTAAGCTCCTACGAGCAGTACTTC
- TRBJ2-7 - TRBV27 CASSAQGVDGQSYEQYF TGTGCCAGCAGTGCCCAAGGGGTAGACGGACAATCCTACGAGCAGTACTTC
TRBD2 TRBJ2-7 - TRBV6-1 CASSELAGDGSYEQYF TGTGCCAGCAGTGAGCTCGCGGGGGACGGGTCCTACGAGCAGTACTTC
- TRBJ2-3 - TRBV28 CASRWESHGVNTQYF TGTGCCAGCAGGTGGGAATCCCACGGCGTGAATACGCAGTATTTT
TRBD1 TRBJ1-1 - TRBV7-9 CASSRGLDRAMNTEAFF TGTGCCAGCAGCCGCGGGTTAGACAGGGCCATGAACACTGAAGCTTTCTTT
- TRBJ2-7 few TRBV7-9 CASSFSRYEQYF TGTGCCAGCAGCTTTAGCCGCTACGAGCAGTACTTC
TRBD1 TRBJ1-1 - TRBV27 CASSFTPTGVTEAFF TGTGCCAGCAGTTTTACGCCGACAGGGGTCACTGAAGCTTTCTTT
- TRBJ2-5 - TRBV28 CASSFGSGGETQYF TGTGCCAGCAGTTTCGGCTCCGGAGGGGAGACCCAGTACTTC
TRBD1 TRBJ1-1 - TRBV9 CASSVDRGGMNTEAFF TGTGCCAGCAGCGTCGACAGGGGGGGCATGAACACTGAAGCTTTCTTT
- TRBJ2-5 - TRBV7-9 CASSPFRDAQYF TGTGCCAGCAGCCCCTTCAGGGACGCCCAGTACTTC
TRBD1 TRBJ2-2 - TRBV27 CASIATGGPGELFF TGTGCCAGCATCGCTACAGGGGGCCCCGGGGAGCTGTTTTTT
- TRBJ1-5 - TRBV28 CASRPTEGNQPQHF TGTGCCAGCAGGCCTACAGAGGGCAATCAGCCCCAGCATTTT
- TRBJ2-1 - TRBV27 CASSPGPSNEQFF TGTGCCAGCAGCCCGGGACCTTCCAATGAGCAGTTCTTC
TRBD2 TRBJ2-5 - TRBV5-4 CASSREVASGIVTQYF TGTGCCAGCAGCCGAGAAGTGGCTAGCGGGATCGTGACCCAGTACTTC
- TRBJ2-1 - TRBV6-5 CASSYSRTWPYNEQFF TGTGCCAGCAGTTACTCCCGGACGTGGCCCTACAATGAGCAGTTCTTC
TRBD1 TRBJ1-1 - TRBV27 CASSWTGESTEAFF TGTGCCAGCAGTTGGACAGGGGAGAGCACTGAAGCTTTCTTT
- TRBJ2-7 - TRBV7-9 CASSLGSLLGFTDEQYF TGTGCCAGCAGCTTAGGGAGCTTACTAGGCTTTACCGACGAGCAGTACTTC
- TRBJ2-5 - TRBV27 CASSLLSTGHQETQYF TGTGCCAGCAGTCTCCTATCCACAGGGCACCAAGAGACCCAGTACTTC
- TRBJ2-7 - TRBV28 CASSLLGPSPEQYF TGTGCCAGCAGTTTACTGGGACCATCACCAGAGCAGTACTTC
- TRBJ1-2 - TRBV18 CASSPPGVSYGYTF TGTGCCAGCTCACCGCCAGGGGTTAGTTATGGCTACACCTTC
- TRBJ2-2 - TRBV7-9 CASSLAFGELFF TGTGCCAGCAGCTTAGCGTTCGGGGAGCTGTTTTTT
TRBD1 TRBJ1-1 - TRBV28 CASSHLPTGVATEAFF TGTGCCAGCAGTCATCTCCCGACAGGGGTTGCGACTGAAGCTTTCTTT
- TRBJ2-5 - TRBV7-3 CASSLNGLETQYF TGTGCCAGCAGCTTAAACGGGCTGGAGACCCAGTACTTC
TRBD2 TRBJ2-5 - TRBV9 CASSPWGVPSGREETQYF TGTGCCAGCAGCCCTTGGGGGGTTCCTAGCGGGAGGGAAGAGACCCAGTACTTC
TRBD1 TRBJ2-2 - TRBV4-1 CASSQVGQGAGGELFF TGCGCCAGCAGCCAAGTAGGACAGGGGGCCGGCGGGGAGCTGTTTTTT
- TRBJ1-5 once TRBV28 CASSRKRADQPQHF TGTGCCAGCAGTCGTAAGAGGGCGGATCAGCCCCAGCATTTT
TRBD1 TRBJ2-3 - TRBV9 CASSVVTGGITDTQYF TGTGCCAGCAGCGTAGTGACAGGGGGAATCACAGATACGCAGTATTTT
TRBD2 TRBJ2-5 - TRBV6-5 CASSYSAGGATQYF TGTGCCAGCAGTTACTCAGCGGGAGGGGCGACCCAGTACTTC